The present T cell receptor (beta chain) was sequenced within a study of T-cell memory formation after mild COVID-19. In the study overall: There were largely donor-specific TCR clusters. Study-level points and caveats: In pre-infection memory, a portion of responding clones appeared, which suggested that cross-reactive memory joined. Researchers report contracting CD4+ clones mostly in CM and EM, with CD8+ clones in EMRA.

5'RACE primed from the constant segment yielded TCR alpha and TCR beta cDNA libraries bearing sample barcodes and UMIs. From the 5' RACE reads, TCRdb called clonotypes with MiXCR, one entry per CDR3 protein. The sample lists 350,000 to 450,000 distinct CDR3 sequences, 25% to 30% occurring once. On this clonotype itself: What it binds is not known.

The TCR comes from an adult woman who had mild COVID-19 (a few samples of this study predate the infection). Cell type and time point are not known. The sample was PBMCs or a T cell subset sorted from them (not recorded which).

Written as DNA, the CDR3 is TGTGCCATCAGTGAGTCCCGCGGGGCCGGGACCCTCGGGGACATTCAGTACTTC. Translation: CAISESRGAGTLGDIQYF. The chain is built from TRBV10-3 and TRBJ2-4; D possibly corresponds to TRBD2 (6 bases). Trimming shortened V by 0 bases and J by 8 bases, and 23 bases separated the two germline ends. This CDR3 region has 18 residues. Per germline, CDR1 ENHRY and CDR2 SYGVKD.